Listed below are T cell receptor beta chains from one sample, sequenced in a study of blood T cell repertoires in COVID-19. Repertoires were generated with immunoSEQ multiplex PCR, while TCRdb's copy carries only in-frame clones and drops some. The data show about 90,000 clones, with 88% seen just once and under 0.6% held by the top ten. The sequencing sample was made of peripheral blood. These receptors were collected from a man in his sixties with acute or convalescent COVID-19. CDR3s include the opening cysteine and the closing phenylalanine or tryptophan. D genes are given only for firm matches. Rows may omit the clone size; those that give it use once, few, many or a size class.

clone size	J gene	V gene	D gene	CDR3 protein	CDR3 DNA
.	TRBJ2-3	TRBV11-2	.	CASKNRDSTDTQYF	TGTGCCAGCAAAAACAGGGATAGCACAGATACGCAGTATTTT
.	TRBJ1-5	TRBV7-8	.	CASSLDIQGNQPQHF	TGTGCCAGCAGCTTAGATATACAGGGCAATCAGCCCCAGCATTTT
.	TRBJ1-2	TRBV6-2/TRBV6-3	.	CASSYSSSAGGYTF	TGTGCCAGCAGTTACTCGAGTTCGGCAGGTGGCTACACCTTC
.	TRBJ2-1	TRBV5-1	.	CASSLEQRGDRNEQFF	TGCGCCAGCAGCTTGGAACAGCGGGGGGACAGGAATGAGCAGTTCTTC
few	TRBJ1-1	TRBV6-5	TRBD1	CASMDRVVGAFF	TGTGCCAGCATGGACAGGGTCGTCGGCGCTTTCTTT
.	TRBJ1-1	TRBV5-1	.	CASSFGGDTEAFF	TGCGCCAGCAGCTTCGGCGGGGACACTGAAGCTTTCTTT
.	TRBJ1-3	TRBV6-5	.	CASSSTASGNTIYF	TGTGCCAGCAGCTCTACAGCTTCTGGAAACACCATATATTTT
once	TRBJ1-3	TRBV5-4	TRBD1	CASSLTGTGGTGNTIYF	TGTGCCAGCAGCTTAACCGGGACAGGGGGTACTGGAAACACCATATATTTT
.	TRBJ2-2	TRBV18	TRBD2	CASSPLSGGRDTGELFF	TGTGCCAGCTCACCACTAAGCGGGGGCCGGGACACCGGGGAGCTGTTTTTT
.	TRBJ1-4	TRBV18	.	CASSPDSPNEKLFF	TGTGCCAGCTCACCGGACAGTCCCAATGAAAAACTGTTTTTT
.	TRBJ2-5	TRBV7-9	TRBD2	CASSLGVAGVGETQYF	TGTGCCAGCAGCTTGGGGGTAGCGGGAGTCGGGGAGACCCAGTACTTC
.	TRBJ2-5	TRBV9	TRBD2	CASSVDGGEETQYF	TGTGCCAGCAGCGTAGATGGGGGGGAAGAGACCCAGTACTTC
.	TRBJ2-2	TRBV5-1	TRBD2	CASSWTSGRGELFF	TGCGCCAGCAGCTGGACTAGCGGGCGGGGGGAGCTGTTTTTT
.	TRBJ2-3	TRBV11-2	TRBD1	CASSLTGTGGGTDTQYF	TGTGCCAGCAGCTTAACCGGGACAGGGGGCGGCACAGATACGCAGTATTTT
.	TRBJ1-1	TRBV2	.	CASSVSRSRLSEAFF	TGTGCCAGCAGTGTAAGCCGGTCGAGATTGTCTGAAGCTTTCTTT
.	TRBJ1-2	TRBV12-3/TRBV12-4	.	CASSLAGGYTF	TGTGCCAGCAGTCTCGCCGGTGGCTACACCTTC
.	TRBJ2-1	TRBV5-1	.	CASSPSPGDEQFF	TGCGCCAGCAGCCCCTCCCCCGGGGATGAGCAGTTCTTC
.	TRBJ2-6	TRBV5-1	TRBD1	CASSSGQDFGANVLTF	TGCGCCAGCAGCTCGGGACAGGACTTTGGGGCCAACGTCCTGACTTTC
.	TRBJ2-7	TRBV10-1	TRBD1	CASSRGTGGYEQYF	TGCGCCAGCAGTCGGGGGACAGGGGGATACGAGCAGTACTTC
.	TRBJ2-1	TRBV5-1	TRBD1	CASSTGTGENEQFF	TGCGCCAGCAGCACAGGGACAGGGGAGAATGAGCAGTTCTTC
few	TRBJ2-2	TRBV10-3	TRBD2	CAISERIITSGGTGELFF	TGTGCCATCAGTGAGCGGATTATCACTAGCGGAGGCACCGGGGAGCTGTTTTTT
.	TRBJ2-7	TRBV4-1	TRBD1	CASSGQVTYEQYF	TGCGCCAGCAGCGGACAGGTCACCTACGAGCAGTACTTC
.	TRBJ2-1	TRBV24-1	TRBD1	CATSDRTPGTGGFEQFF	TGTGCCACCAGTGACCGAACCCCCGGGACAGGGGGATTTGAGCAGTTCTTC
.	TRBJ2-1	TRBV24-1	TRBD1	CATSDWTGGVEQFF	TGTGCCACCAGTGATTGGACAGGGGGCGTTGAGCAGTTCTTC
.	TRBJ1-6	TRBV25-1	.	CASSEYMGGASSPLHF	TGTGCCAGCAGTGAATATATGGGAGGGGCATCATCACCCCTCCACTTT
.	TRBJ2-7	TRBV19	.	CASSMTMPAGEQYF	TGTGCCAGTAGTATGACCATGCCGGCGGGAGAGCAGTACTTC
.	TRBJ1-5	TRBV5-6	.	CASSRGFTGSPDQPQHF	TGTGCCAGCAGCAGGGGTTTTACAGGGAGTCCAGATCAGCCCCAGCATTTT
.	TRBJ2-7	TRBV12-3/TRBV12-4	.	CASSRRQAGEQYF	TGTGCCAGCAGTCGACGACAGGCCGGGGAGCAGTACTTC
.	TRBJ2-2	TRBV9	.	CASTPYTGELFF	TGTGCCAGCACCCCATACACCGGGGAGCTGTTTTTT
.	TRBJ1-4	TRBV10-1	.	CASSEATENEKLFF	TGCGCCAGCAGTGAGGCCACCGAGAATGAAAAACTGTTTTTT
few	TRBJ2-7	TRBV5-1	TRBD2	CASSLVGDSGSRYEQYF	TGCGCCAGCAGCTTGGTAGGCGATAGCGGGAGCCGGTACGAGCAGTACTTC
.	TRBJ2-7	TRBV2	.	CASTKEVYEQYF	TGTGCCAGCACCAAGGAGGTCTACGAGCAGTACTTC
few	TRBJ1-2	TRBV2	TRBD1	CARQGLRVYGYTF	TGTGCCAGACAGGGGCTGAGGGTCTATGGCTACACCTTC
few	TRBJ1-2	TRBV11-2	TRBD1	CASSIDRGEGYTF	TGTGCCAGCAGCATCGACAGGGGCGAAGGCTACACCTTC
few	TRBJ1-6	TRBV18	.	CASSHRERDSPLHF	TGTGCCAGCTCACACCGGGAGAGGGATTCACCCCTCCACTTT
.	TRBJ1-5	TRBV10-3	TRBD1	CAIRQGGSGNQPQHF	TGTGCCATTCGACAGGGGGGATCGGGCAATCAGCCCCAGCATTTT
.	TRBJ1-5	TRBV2	TRBD1	CASTMGTGGWQPQHF	TGTGCCAGCACCATGGGGACAGGGGGATGGCAGCCCCAGCATTTT
once	TRBJ2-3	TRBV12-3/TRBV12-4	.	CASSFTSLTQYF	TGTGCCAGCAGTTTCACATCGTTGACGCAGTATTTT
.	TRBJ2-2	TRBV9	TRBD2	CASSALREGTGELFF	TGTGCCAGCAGCGCCCTTAGGGAGGGAACCGGGGAGCTGTTTTTT
.	TRBJ1-2	TRBV18	.	CASSPFSDSGYTF	TGTGCCAGCTCACCATTTTCTGACTCCGGCTACACCTTC
.	TRBJ1-5	TRBV19	TRBD1	CASSIDGTGELPQHF	TGTGCCAGTAGTATAGATGGGACAGGGGAACTGCCCCAGCATTTT
once	TRBJ2-1	TRBV24-1	TRBD1	CATSDRRGPFNEQFF	TGTGCCACCAGTGATCGCAGGGGGCCGTTCAATGAGCAGTTCTTC
.	TRBJ2-3	TRBV2	.	CARGGPRVTDTQYF	TGTGCCAGGGGCGGGCCTAGAGTCACAGATACGCAGTATTTT
.	TRBJ2-5	TRBV29-1	TRBD1	CSVAFSGGQETQYF	TGCAGCGTCGCATTTTCAGGGGGCCAAGAGACCCAGTACTTC
.	TRBJ2-7	TRBV11-2	.	CASSFPRGRVSYEQYF	TGTGCCAGCAGCTTTCCCAGAGGCAGGGTTTCTTACGAGCAGTACTTC
.	TRBJ2-3	TRBV9	.	CASSYSGEPQDTQYF	TGTGCCAGCAGCTATTCGGGGGAGCCACAAGATACGCAGTATTTT
.	TRBJ2-7	TRBV5-1	TRBD1	CASSQTTGATGEQYF	TGCGCCAGCAGTCAGACGACAGGGGCCACAGGCGAGCAGTACTTC
.	TRBJ1-6	TRBV28	.	CASRVTGQNSPLHF	TGTGCCAGCAGAGTAACAGGGCAAAATTCACCCCTCCACTTT
.	TRBJ1-5	TRBV5-3	TRBD1	CARSPWTGPISNQPQHF	TGTGCCAGAAGTCCGTGGACAGGGCCTATAAGCAATCAGCCCCAGCATTTT
.	TRBJ2-5	TRBV5-1	TRBD1	CASSFTGDQETQYF	TGCGCCAGCAGCTTCACAGGGGATCAAGAGACCCAGTACTTC
.	TRBJ1-5	TRBV7-9	.	CASSLDTVNQPQHF	TGTGCCAGCAGCTTAGATACAGTCAATCAGCCCCAGCATTTT
.	TRBJ1-2	TRBV10-3	.	CATTRGGGVHYGYTF	TGTGCCACCACACGAGGCGGGGGAGTGCACTATGGCTACACCTTC
.	TRBJ1-5	TRBV20-1	TRBD1	CSASLTQGAWVQPQHF	TGCAGTGCTAGTCTTACCCAGGGGGCCTGGGTTCAGCCCCAGCATTTT
.	TRBJ1-5	TRBV15	TRBD1	CATSRTGTEYSNQPQHF	TGTGCCACCAGCAGGACCGGGACAGAGTATAGCAATCAGCCCCAGCATTTT
.	TRBJ1-6	TRBV7-9	.	CASSLASGASYNSPLHF	TGTGCCAGCAGCTTAGCAAGCGGAGCCTCCTATAATTCACCCCTCCACTTT
.	TRBJ1-1	TRBV15	TRBD1	CATSRGGGTGLNTEAFF	TGTGCCACCAGCAGAGGTGGGGGGACAGGCCTCAACACTGAAGCTTTCTTT
.	TRBJ1-2	TRBV7-9	.	CASRRGGGKGGYTF	TGTGCCAGCAGGCGCGGTGGGGGGAAGGGTGGCTACACCTTC
.	TRBJ1-5	TRBV11-2	.	CASSLGPGGEPQHF	TGTGCCAGCAGCTTAGGGCCGGGAGGAGAGCCCCAGCATTTT
once	TRBJ2-7	TRBV7-9	TRBD1	CASSARDRVGEQYF	TGTGCCAGCAGCGCACGGGACAGGGTGGGGGAGCAGTACTTC
.	TRBJ2-7	TRBV5-6	.	CASSSQLRGSGFYYEQYF	TGTGCCAGCAGCTCCCAACTGAGAGGGTCGGGTTTCTACTACGAGCAGTACTTC